The 8 T cell receptor beta chains in this list originate from one sample, sequenced in a study of radiotherapy plus CTLA-4 blockade in lung cancer (dated by TCRdb to 2017 to 2018). The library was built by means of the immunoSEQ multiplex PCR assay. Here the immuneACCESS table is served through TCRdb, limited to in-frame sequences with V and J called. Missing clones are a known gap in these copies; in checked studies unresolved V genes cover under half, and the rest lacks a known reason. For this sample there are 50,000 or so clones; less than 85% appear just once. The ten largest make up approximately 8% of the sample. The sample here was peripheral blood, taken from a patient treated with radiotherapy plus ipilimumab. These TCRs come from a human donor with non-small cell lung cancer who had stable disease on radiotherapy plus ipilimumab.

The chain carries TRBV6-6 and TRBJ1-1; tentative D call: TRBD1 (5 bases). Germline-derived CDR1 and CDR2 are MNHNY and SVGAGI (reference sequence). The CDR3 totals 14 residues. V gave up 0 bases and J gave up 4 bases, with 9 bases separating them. Written as DNA, the CDR3 is TGTGCCAGCAGTTACTCGATGGGGACCACTGAAGCTTTCTTT. Translating gives CASSYSMGTTEAFF.

This clone was picked up a small number of times. The chain carries TRBV11-2 and TRBJ1-2; no clear D. CDR1 SGHAT and CDR2 FQNNGV come from the germline V gene. The length of the CDR3 is 17 residues. V was cut by 0 bases and J by 0 bases, with 14 bases left in between. CDR3 DNA sequence: TGTGCCAGCAGCTTAGATCATGACAATTTAGCTAACTATGGCTACACCTTC. Its protein product is CASSLDHDNLANYGYTF.

The V and J genes are TRBV30 and TRBJ2-4, with D tentatively TRBD1 (6 bases). The V gene lost 0 bases and the J gene lost 9 bases, with 15 bases spanning the gap. The CDR3 runs to 14 residues. In germline, CDR1 is GTSNPN, CDR2 SVGIG (reference sequence). This CDR3 reads CAWSVEREGGIQYF. Written as DNA, the CDR3 is TGTGCCTGGAGTGTGGAAAGGGAAGGGGGCATTCAGTACTTC.

The chain links TRBV28 to TRBJ1-2, with 9 positions matching TRBD1. This CDR3 region has 15 residues. The V segment lost 4 bases and the J segment 2 bases; nucleotides outside the gene matches: 5. Germline V lookup: CDR1 MDHEN, CDR2 SYDVKM. CDR3 loop: CASSSSGTGNYGYTF. CDR3 sequence (DNA): TGTGCCAGCAGTTCATCCGGGACAGGGAACTATGGCTACACCTTC.

The chain has TRBV5-1 and TRBJ2-5, with D possibly being TRBD1 (6 bases). The CDR3 is 15 amino acids. V was pared by 0 bases and J by 1 base, with 10 bases between. Germline CDR1 and CDR2: SGHRS and YFSETQ. The chain's CDR3 is CASSLEGQRQETQYF. The CDR3 DNA sequence: TGCGCCAGCAGCTTGGAAGGACAGCGCCAAGAGACCCAGTACTTC.

This rearrangement joins TRBV10-1 to TRBJ2-2, with TRBD2 matching over 9 bases. Losses at the gene ends were 8 bases for V and 4 bases for J; bases not matched to a gene: 8. The germline gives CDR1 WNHNN, CDR2 SYGVQD (reference sequence). CDR3 size: 15 residues. The CDR3 protein is CASGIAGDSTGELFF. As DNA, the CDR3 is TGCGCCAGCGGGATAGCGGGGGATAGCACCGGGGAGCTGTTTTTT.

The chain links TRBV10-3 to TRBJ1-4; no firm D call. V lost 0 bases to trimming and J lost 8 bases, with 10 bases between them. The germline V gene encodes CDR1 ENHRY and CDR2 SYGVKD. This CDR3 comprises 14 residues. In DNA form, the CDR3 reads TGTGCCATCAGTGAGTCTGCCGGTCAGGAAAAACTGTTTTTT. Residues: CAISESAGQEKLFF.

This clone showed up just once. This sequence joins TRBV6-1 and TRBJ1-1; D unresolved. Trimming pared 6 bases from V and 1 base from J, leaving 0 bases between. Germline CDR1 MNHNS, CDR2 SASEGT. The CDR3 length is 10 residues. The CDR3 loop reads CASRNTEAFF. The CDR3 DNA is TGTGCCAGCAGGAACACTGAAGCTTTCTTT.